This entry lists 9 T cell receptor delta chains sequenced from one sample in a study of γδ T cells in repeated Plasmodium falciparum infection. TCRdb reanalysed the multiplex PCR reads with CATT. The data contain 93,000 or so delta-chain clones, 0.98% of them singletons. Gammadelta T cells were flow-sorted from PBMC into Vgamma9/Vdelta2+ and Vdelta2-negative populations for bulk analysis. The specimen was gamma-delta T cells from blood. The receptors were gathered from a pool of human donors (malaria-infected and uninfected, not separated).

This clone was seen only a few times. A far more abundant clone sits one base away, making this likely a read error. This specimen includes other DNA sequences encoding the same CDR3. The chain combines TRDV1 with TRDJ3; 7 bases map to TRDD3. The J gene was not available in TCRdb and was assigned here by matching the DNA to germline segments. The germline V gene has CDR1 TSWWSYY and CDR2 QGS. CDR3 length: 21 amino acids. The DNA for the CDR3 is TGCGCTCTTGCCCTCTTGGGGATAAGGTCGGATAGCTCCTGGGACACCCGACAGATGTTTTTC. This encodes CALALLGIRSDSSWDTRQMFF.

To note about this clone: TCRdb's listed protein matches a much larger clone and diverges from this DNA's translation at residue 5, likely through a read error; the protein shown comes from the DNA. The V call is TRDV1, the J call TRDJ1; D remains ambiguous. The CDR3 has 16 amino acids. Trimming cost V 6 bases and J 0 bases, with 17 bases left between them. Germline loops: CDR1 TSWWSYY, CDR2 QGS. CDR3 residues: CALGRFFVSYTDKLIF. Here the CDR3 DNA reads TGTGCTCTTGGAAGGTTCTTCGTCTCGTACACCGATAAACTCATCTTT.

This clone was seen repeatedly, ten times or more. This chain uses TRDV1 with TRDJ1; D possibly corresponds to TRDD2 (6 bases). The V end lost 1 base, the J end lost 3 bases, and 18 bases lay between the germline ends. Germline CDR1 is TSWWSYY and CDR2 is QGS. This CDR3 contains 17 residues. CDR3 sequence reads: CALGEPVLREGADKLIF. The CDR3 bases are TGTGCTCTTGGGGAACCCGTCCTACGGGAGGGCGCCGATAAACTCATCTTT.

This clone has more than one count but fewer than ten. This probably arose from a read error, given a far larger clone one base away. The same CDR3 is also encoded by other DNA sequences in this sample. The gene calls are TRDV2 and TRDJ1; perhaps TRDD3 as D (5 bases). Germline V lookup: CDR1 GEAIGNYY, CDR2 EKD. This CDR3 spans 18 amino acids. Trimming shortened V by 3 bases and J by 0 bases, and 22 bases separated the two germline ends. CDR3 residues: CACDLVLGDTRYTDKLIF. DNA of the CDR3: TGTGCCTGTGACCTGGTACTAGGGGACACCCGATACACCGATAAACTCATCTTT.

There are a few counts of this clone. TCRdb pairs this DNA with a much larger clone's protein that differs at residue 10, likely a read error; the protein shown was translated from the DNA. V and J are TRDV1 and TRDJ1; possibly TRDD3 for D (6 bases). The CDR3 is made up of 19 amino acids. The germline gives CDR1 TSWWSYY, CDR2 QGS. V was cut by 4 bases and J by 2 bases, with 26 bases left in between. The CDR3 coding sequence is TGTGCTCTTGGGGTTTCCTGTGGGGATTCTACCTGTGGGACCGATAAACTCATCTTT. This codes for CALGVSCGDSTCGTDKLIF.

This clone was counted a few times. It differs at one base from a far larger clone, so likely a read error. Other DNA sequences from this sample encode an identical CDR3 as well. The chain combines TRDV1 with TRDJ1, with 8 bases aligning to TRDD3. As TCRdb names no J gene, one was assigned here on the basis of a DNA match to germline. The CDR3 extends over 20 amino acids. V shed 1 base, J shed 1 base, and the junction held 17 bases outside the gene matches. Germline CDR1 is TSWWSYY and CDR2 is QGS. CDR3 in amino acids: CALGEPSPPKYWGLTDKLIF. The CDR3 DNA reads TGTGCTCTTGGGGAACCCAGTCCTCCCAAATACTGGGGGCTCACCGATAAACTCATCTTT.

Concerning this clone: The protein recorded in TCRdb matches a much larger clone and deviates from this DNA's translation at residue 10, suggesting a read error; the protein here is obtained by translating the DNA. This rearrangement joins TRDV1 to TRDJ1, with D perhaps TRDD2 or TRDD3 (6 bases each). V was cut by 1 base and J by 0 bases, with 24 bases left in between. CDR3 length: 20 amino acids. Germline-derived CDR1 and CDR2 are TSWWSYY and QGS. For the CDR3, the DNA is TGTGCTCTTGGGGAACGTCCAGTCCTACGGGGGGACCCGTACACCGATAAACTCATCTTT. Translation gives CALGERPVLRGDPYTDKLIF.

This clone has at least ten counts. The chain uses TRDV2 and TRDJ1, with 10 bases lining up with TRDD3. The ends lost 2 bases at V and 3 bases at J; junction bases unmatched: 17. The CDR3 spans 19 residues. The germline gives CDR1 GEAIGNYY, CDR2 EKD. The CDR3 DNA follows: TGTGCCTGTGACATTTTGGATGACGGGGGGATACGCAATCCCGATAAACTCATCTTT. Residues: CACDILDDGGIRNPDKLIF.

Many counts were recorded for this clone. A read error likely explains this, since a far larger clone differs by one base. Other nucleotide sequences from this sample produce the same CDR3. J is TRDJ1 and V is TRDV1; 8 positions match TRDD3. The CDR3 has 20 amino acids. CDR1 and CDR2 from the germline V gene are TSWWSYY and QGS. The CDR3 DNA reads TGTGCTCTTGGGGAACGAGGCTACGCGGGGGATAAAGGGTACACTGATAAACTCATCTTT. Protein product: CALGERGYAGDKGYTDKLIF.